This TCR beta chain stems from a study of blood T cell repertoires in COVID-19 (TCRdb year 2020). Regarding the study in general: Samples from collaborators originated in the United States, Italy and Spain and spanned both the acute and convalescent phases of COVID-19. The material from the prospective study consisted of cDNA or gDNA derived from T cells, B-cell-depleted T cells, or PBMCs. Subjects who had been exposed to COVID-19, were actively infected with it, or had recovered from it provided the deeply sampled blood TCRbeta repertoires that made up the dataset. A freely available public database, intended as a resource for researchers studying the immune response to SARS-CoV-2, is where the repertoires were released. Samples were obtained from the ongoing ImmuneRACE study (first 160 participants) and from some 1,200 subjects provided by 6 global collaborators. Nearly every sample came with metadata listing a de-identified subject ID, COVID-19 status, age in years and sex. Where HLA class I and class II types were available, the types were taken from metadata supplied by the sample provider, not from assay-based typing.

TCRbeta CDR3 regions were amplified from genomic DNA by means of the immunoSEQ Assay, a bias-controlled multiplex PCR. As for the authors' bioinformatics: The number of nucleated cells in each sample was estimated from the amplification of reference gene primers within the assay. To quantify the absolute abundance of each unique TCRbeta CDR3 rearrangement, sequence reads were collapsed and filtered. For each sample, productive Simpson clonality was calculated as the square root of Simpson's diversity index across productive rearrangements. Not all clones reach the TCRdb copy of this immuneACCESS table, which keeps in-frame sequences only. Checked studies attribute under half of the gap to unresolved V genes and leave the rest unexplained. That table is the source of V, J and clone size, and D and trimming were worked out from the DNA. This sample holds approximately 160,000 clones; 90% were observed only once. Together, the top ten hold roughly a sixth of the sample.

Each collaborating institution followed its own protocols to collect whole blood in K2EDTA tubes. Collaborator samples were shipped for TCRbeta analysis as frozen whole blood, isolated PBMCs, or DNA extracted from either sample type. Paper-wide results and their limitations: Clinical and demographic metadata were provided uncurated, with the amount varying by source and participant.

The germline V gene (reference sequence) sets CDR1 to SEHNR and CDR2 to FQNEAQ. V drops 1 base and J drops 5 bases, leaving 7 bases in between. The CDR3 measures 13 amino acids from cysteine to phenylalanine. Of all the DNA, just the CDR3 is kept, 39 bases in frame from base 1. With regard to this clone: Its antigen remains unidentified. No qualities accompany the bases; no much larger clone lies one base away.

The chain was built from TRBV7-9 and TRBJ2-3; the D segment cannot be called with confidence. The source is a man aged 55 to 69 with active or convalescent COVID-19. Material for sequencing was peripheral blood. The sequenced DNA: TGTGCCAGCAGCTTAGGCGTGGTAGATACGCAGTATTTT. Translation gives CASSLGVVDTQYF.